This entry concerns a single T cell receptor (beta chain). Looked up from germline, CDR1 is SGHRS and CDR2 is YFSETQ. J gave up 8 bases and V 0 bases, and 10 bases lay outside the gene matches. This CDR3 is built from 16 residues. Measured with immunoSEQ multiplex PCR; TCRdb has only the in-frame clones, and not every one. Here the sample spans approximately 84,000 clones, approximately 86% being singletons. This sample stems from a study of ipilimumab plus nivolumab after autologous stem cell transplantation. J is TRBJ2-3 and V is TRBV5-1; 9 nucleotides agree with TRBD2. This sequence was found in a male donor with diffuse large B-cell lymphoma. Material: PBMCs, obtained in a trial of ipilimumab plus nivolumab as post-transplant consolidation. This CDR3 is CASSLEVAGALSTQYF. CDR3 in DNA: TGCGCCAGCAGCTTGGAGGTAGCGGGGGCACTTAGTACGCAGTATTTT.